This entry lists 3 T cell receptor beta chains sequenced from one sample in a study of identical twins. TCRdb reprocessed the 5' RACE reads via MiXCR and lists one record per CDR3 protein. The data hold some 710,000 distinct CDR3 sequences, with around 5.7% observed a single time. The sample consisted of naive T cells sorted from blood. The origin of the receptors is a man aged 18 to 35 in good health.

This clonotype was detected many times. The rearrangement joins TRBV12-3 or TRBV12-4 to TRBJ1-3; D is undetermined. V lost 1 base, J lost 5 bases, and 6 bases lay in between. The CDR3 extends over 13 amino acids. CDR3 DNA sequence: TGTGCCAGCAGTTTAGGGCCGCGAAACACCATATATTTT. Translating it yields CASSLGPRNTIYF.

This clonotype was detected ten times or more. V is TRBV15 and J is TRBJ2-1; possible D gene TRBD2, 6 bases. This CDR3 contains 15 residues. Trimming cost V 2 bases and J 5 bases, with 13 bases left between them. From germline, CDR1 is LNHNV and CDR2 YYDKDF (reference sequence). The CDR3 here is CATSRTRLEDNEQFF. Written as DNA, the CDR3 is TGTGCCACCAGCAGAACCCGACTAGAGGACAATGAGCAGTTCTTC.

The chain couples TRBV6-2 or TRBV6-3 to TRBJ1-1; a possible D gene is TRBD1 (5 bases). The CDR3 contains 15 residues. V was shortened by 3 bases and J by 1 base, with 12 bases between the two germline ends. CDR1 and CDR2 (germline): MNHEY, SVGEGT. The CDR3 protein is CASSYSPTGNTEAFF. The CDR3 DNA follows: TGTGCCAGCAGTTATTCCCCCACAGGGAACACTGAAGCTTTCTTT.